These 15 T cell receptor beta chains were sequenced from one sample in a study of neurological immune-mediated disorders. TCRdb fed the 5' RACE reads into MiXCR, producing one record per CDR3 protein. The table shows approximately 70,000 distinct CDR3 sequences, with under 5.5% occurring only once. Material for sequencing was PBMCs. The receptor source for this set is a woman aged 70 to 79 with multiple sclerosis.

This clonotype was seen at least ten times. The chain is built from TRBV27 and TRBJ1-2, with TRBD1 matching 11 bases. Trimming at V came to 3 bases and at J to 8 bases, leaving 2 bases not matched to a gene. The germline V gene has CDR1 MNHEY and CDR2 SMNVEV (reference sequence). This CDR3 contains 13 residues. The CDR3 DNA sequence: TGTGCCAGCAGTTTGGGACAGGGGGGGGGCTACACCTTC. Protein product: CASSLGQGGGYTF.

Many counts were recorded for this clonotype. This chain joins TRBV9 and TRBJ1-5; the match to TRBD1 covers 7 bases. The V segment lost 4 bases and the J segment 6 bases; nucleotides outside the gene matches: 4. The CDR3 runs 13 residues. Looked up from germline, CDR1 is SGDLS and CDR2 is YYNGEE. The CDR3 DNA follows: TGTGCCAGCAGCTTGACAGGGAGTCAGCCCCAGCATTTT. This translates into CASSLTGSQPQHF.

The sample holds many counts of this clonotype. The V and J genes are TRBV12-3 or TRBV12-4 and TRBJ1-1, with D uncertain. The length of the CDR3 is 15 residues. Trimming removed 5 bases from V and 3 bases from J, with 16 bases in between. The DNA for the CDR3 is TGTGCCAGCAGTGCGACGGAGACAAGTTACACTGAAGCTTTCTTT. Residues: CASSATETSYTEAFF.

The CDR3 sequence is CASSAGGVDTIYF. Here the CDR3 DNA reads TGCGCCAGCAGCGCAGGGGGCGTAGACACCATATATTTT. J is TRBJ1-3 and V is TRBV5-1, with 8 bases identical to TRBD1. Unmatched junction bases numbered 5, after V lost 4 bases and J lost 8 bases. Germline V gene data show CDR1 as SGHRS and CDR2 as YFSETQ. The CDR3 length is 13 residues.

This clonotype was seen ten or more times. The V and J genes are TRBV28 and TRBJ1-2; D gene uncertain. This CDR3 has 13 residues. In germline, CDR1 is MDHEN, CDR2 SYDVKM. Deletions cut 6 bases from V and 3 bases from J, with 11 bases between. The CDR3 protein is CASSVTRDYGYTF. The CDR3, as DNA: TGTGCCAGCAGCGTGACAAGAGACTATGGCTACACCTTC.

This chain joins TRBV20-1 and TRBJ1-2; D possibly corresponds to TRBD1 (5 bases). The CDR3 runs to 12 residues. V lost 3 bases and J lost 5, with 10 bases in between. Germline CDR1 and CDR2: DFQATT and SNEGSKA (reference sequence). CDR3 in DNA: TGCAGTGCTAGGACCCCAGGGTATGGCTACACCTTC. Encoded protein: CSARTPGYGYTF.

This clonotype has a handful of counts. The V and J genes are TRBV5-1 and TRBJ1-1; D is uncertain. CDR3 length equals 14 residues. Germline V CDR1 and CDR2: SGHRS, YFSETQ. The V end was cut by 0 bases, the J end by 6 bases, with 12 bases between. The CDR3 spells CASSLDRVRSEAFF. CDR3 in DNA: TGCGCCAGCAGCTTGGACAGAGTTAGGTCTGAAGCTTTCTTT.

Many counts were recorded for this clonotype. V is TRBV12-3 or TRBV12-4 and J is TRBJ2-4; 11 bases agree with TRBD2. This CDR3 has 17 amino acids. V dropped 0 bases and J dropped 8; count of bases not matched to a gene: 9. The CDR3 bases are TGTGCCAGCAGTTTAGCCCCGATTAGCGGGAGGGGGGACATTCAGTACTTC. The encoded protein is CASSLAPISGRGDIQYF.

Many counts were recorded for this clonotype. V usage is TRBV7-9 and J usage is TRBJ1-2; no clear D. The CDR3 contains 15 residues. V was shortened by 3 bases and J by 5 bases, with 16 bases between the two germline ends. CDR1 and CDR2 from the germline V gene are SEHNR and FQNEAQ (reference sequence). The CDR3 reads CASSLGFVRTYGYTF. In nucleotides, the CDR3 is TGTGCCAGCAGCTTGGGGTTTGTCAGAACTTATGGCTACACCTTC.

The gene calls are TRBV7-2 and TRBJ2-1; TRBD2 aligns across 9 bases. CDR1 and CDR2 (germline): SGHTA, FQGNSA. This CDR3 comprises 15 residues. The V segment lost 5 bases and the J segment 9 bases; nucleotides outside the gene matches: 11. The CDR3 sequence is CASSPAGGRAGEQFF. As DNA, the CDR3 is TGTGCCAGCAGCCCGGCGGGCGGGAGGGCCGGTGAGCAGTTCTTC. Supplemented by reference TRBV7-2 and TRBJ2-1, the full variable domain reads GAGVSQSPSNKVTEKGKDVELRCDPISGHTALYWYRQSLGQGLEFLIYFQGNSAPDKSGLPSDRFSAERTGGSVSTLTIQRTQQEDSAVYLCASSPAGGRAGEQFFGPGTRLTVL.

This clonotype was counted ten times or more. The chain recombines TRBV20-1 with TRBJ2-7, with 14 bases lining up with TRBD2. Trimming at V came to 3 bases and at J to 5 bases, leaving 15 bases not matched to a gene. Per the germline V gene, CDR1 is DFQATT and CDR2 is SNEGSKA (reference sequence). The CDR3 contains 18 residues. The CDR3 is CSASDLGLAGASADEQYF. The CDR3 coding sequence is TGCAGTGCTAGTGACTTGGGACTAGCGGGGGCGTCGGCCGACGAGCAGTACTTC.

This clonotype was seen at least ten times. The J gene is TRBJ2-1, the V gene TRBV7-2; the match to TRBD1 covers 7 bases. CDR3 length: 14 amino acids. CDR1 and CDR2 from the germline V gene are SGHTA and FQGNSA. V shed 5 bases, J shed 2 bases, and the junction held 3 bases outside the gene matches. CDR3: CASSLTGAYNEQFF. In DNA form, the CDR3 reads TGTGCCAGCAGCCTTACAGGGGCCTACAATGAGCAGTTCTTC.

This clonotype has ten or more counts. The rearrangement uses TRBV20-1 and TRBJ1-5, with a weak D call TRBD1 (5 bases). CDR1 and CDR2 from the germline V gene are DFQATT and SNEGSKA (reference sequence). The CDR3 has 16 residues. The V end lost 5 bases, the J end lost 1 base, and 18 bases lay between the germline ends. The CDR3 bases are TGCAGTGCTTCAGCCGGGGGTAGGGCGAGCAATCAGCCCCAGCATTTT. This sequence encodes CSASAGGRASNQPQHF.

Ten or more counts support this clonotype. The chain has TRBV27 and TRBJ2-3; TRBD2 agrees at 13 bases. Germline CDR1 MNHEY, CDR2 SMNVEV (reference sequence). This CDR3 has 17 amino acids. V shed 4 bases and J 6 bases; nucleotides not matched to a gene: 10. The CDR3 is CASSSPGLAGAGDTQYF. The CDR3 bases are TGTGCCAGCAGTTCTCCCGGACTAGCGGGAGCGGGCGATACGCAGTATTTT.

This clonotype was seen just once. The chain carries TRBV11-2 and TRBJ1-4; unclear D gene. The CDR3 has 12 residues. Trimming cost V 4 bases and J 6 bases, with 6 bases left between them. The germline gives CDR1 SGHAT, CDR2 FQNNGV. The CDR3 nucleotides are TGTGCCAGCAGCTCCCTTCATGAAAAACTGTTTTTT. The encoded protein is CASSSLHEKLFF. Together with reference TRBV11-2 and TRBJ1-4, the CDR3 gives the full variable domain: EAGVAQSPRYKIIEKRQSVAFWCNPISGHATLYWYQQILGQGPKLLIQFQNNGVVDDSQLPKDRFSAERLKGVDSTLKIQPAKLEDSAVYLCASSSLHEKLFFGSGTQLSVL.